Listed here is a single T cell receptor (beta chain). J gave up 4 bases and V 2 bases, and 3 bases lay outside the gene matches. The CDR3 totals 15 residues. From germline, CDR1 is SGHKS and CDR2 YYEKEE (reference sequence). In the authors' workflow: Amplified reference gene primers provided the basis for estimating nucleated cell counts. Profiling relied on immunoSEQ multiplex PCR, and the TCRdb table lists in-frame clones only, not all of them. The DNA gave D and trimming, while V, J and clone size come from that table. The sample contains approximately 71,000 clones, roughly 86% of which appear only once. The record originates from a study of blood T cell repertoires in COVID-19. Study overall: Researchers got acute and convalescent COVID-19 samples from the United States, Italy and Spain.

The receptor's source is a man in his forties or fifties with acute or convalescent COVID-19. The chain joins TRBV5-5 to TRBJ2-2; 9 bases agree with TRBD1. Sequencing used peripheral blood. CDR3 nucleotide sequence: TGTGCCAGCAGCTTCGGACAGGGGTTCACCGGGGAGCTGTTTTTT. Its translation: CASSFGQGFTGELFF.